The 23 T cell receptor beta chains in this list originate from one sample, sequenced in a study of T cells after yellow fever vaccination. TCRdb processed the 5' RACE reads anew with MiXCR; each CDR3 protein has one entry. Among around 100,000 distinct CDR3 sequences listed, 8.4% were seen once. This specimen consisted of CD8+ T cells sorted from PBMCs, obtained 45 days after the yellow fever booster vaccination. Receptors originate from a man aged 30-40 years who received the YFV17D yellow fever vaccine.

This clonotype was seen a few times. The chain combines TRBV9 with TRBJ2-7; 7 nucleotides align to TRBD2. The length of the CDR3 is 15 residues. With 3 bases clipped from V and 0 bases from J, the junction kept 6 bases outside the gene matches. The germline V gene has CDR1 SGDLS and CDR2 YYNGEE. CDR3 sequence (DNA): TGTGCCAGCAGCGCAGGGAGCGGGGTCTCCTACGAGCAGTACTTC. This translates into CASSAGSGVSYEQYF.

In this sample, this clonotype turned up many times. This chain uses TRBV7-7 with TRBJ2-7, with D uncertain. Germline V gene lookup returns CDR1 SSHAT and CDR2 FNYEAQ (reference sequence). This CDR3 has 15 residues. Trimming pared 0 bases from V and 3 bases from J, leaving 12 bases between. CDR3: CASSLAFGENYEQYF. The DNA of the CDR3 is TGTGCCAGCAGCTTAGCCTTCGGAGAGAACTACGAGCAGTACTTC.

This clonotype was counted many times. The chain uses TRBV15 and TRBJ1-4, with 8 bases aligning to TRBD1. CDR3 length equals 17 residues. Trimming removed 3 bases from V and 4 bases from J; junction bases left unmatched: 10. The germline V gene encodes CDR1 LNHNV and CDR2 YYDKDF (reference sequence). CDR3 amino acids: CATSSSGQGAFNEKLFF. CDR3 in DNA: TGTGCCACCAGCAGTAGCGGACAGGGCGCCTTTAATGAAAAACTGTTTTTT.

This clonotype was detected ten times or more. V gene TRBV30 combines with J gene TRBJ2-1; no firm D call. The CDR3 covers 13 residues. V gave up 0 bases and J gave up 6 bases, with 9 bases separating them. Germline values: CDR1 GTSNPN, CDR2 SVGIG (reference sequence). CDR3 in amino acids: CAWSVLSSNEQFF. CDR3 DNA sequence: TGTGCCTGGAGTGTACTTAGCTCCAATGAGCAGTTCTTC.

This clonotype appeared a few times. The CDR3 reads CASSPGGGPEQYF. The DNA of the CDR3 is TGTGCCAGCAGCCCCGGGGGAGGACCCGAGCAGTACTTC. J is TRBJ2-7 and V is TRBV7-9; possible D gene TRBD2, 6 bases. Germline V gene sequence: CDR1 SEHNR, CDR2 FQNEAQ (reference sequence). V lost 5 bases and J 6 bases, leaving 14 bases between the germline ends. The CDR3 length is 13 residues.

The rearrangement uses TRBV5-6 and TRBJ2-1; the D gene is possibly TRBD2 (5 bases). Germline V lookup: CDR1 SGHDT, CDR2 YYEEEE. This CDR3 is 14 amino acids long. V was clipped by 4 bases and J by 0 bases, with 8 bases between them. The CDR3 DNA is TGTGCCAGCAGCCCTAGCAACTCCTACAATGAGCAGTTCTTC. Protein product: CASSPSNSYNEQFF.

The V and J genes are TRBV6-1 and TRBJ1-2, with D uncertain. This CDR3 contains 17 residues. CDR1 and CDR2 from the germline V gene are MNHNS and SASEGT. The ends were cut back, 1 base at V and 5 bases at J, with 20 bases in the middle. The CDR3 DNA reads TGTGCCAGCAGTGAAGTGGAGGGAGGGCCCTCGTTATATGGCTACACCTTC. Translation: CASSEVEGGPSLYGYTF.

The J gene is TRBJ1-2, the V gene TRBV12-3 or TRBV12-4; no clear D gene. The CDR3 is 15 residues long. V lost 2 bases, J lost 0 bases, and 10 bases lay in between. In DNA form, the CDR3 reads TGTGCCAGCAGTTTAACGGCAGAAGCTAACTATGGCTACACCTTC. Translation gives CASSLTAEANYGYTF.

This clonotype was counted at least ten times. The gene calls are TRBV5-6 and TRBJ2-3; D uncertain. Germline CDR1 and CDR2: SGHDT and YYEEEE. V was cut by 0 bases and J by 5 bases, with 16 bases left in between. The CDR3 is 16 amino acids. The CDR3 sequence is CASSLVFGDFVDTQYF. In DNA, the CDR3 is TGTGCCAGCAGCTTGGTATTTGGGGATTTTGTAGATACGCAGTATTTT.

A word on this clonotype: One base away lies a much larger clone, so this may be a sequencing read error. CDR3 in DNA: TGTGCCAGCAGTCCCACCTCCCCAGGGGAGCTGTTTTTT. Its translation is CASSPTSPGELFF. This sequence joins TRBV7-8 and TRBJ2-2; no clear D gene. Looked up from germline, CDR1 is SGHVS and CDR2 is FQNEAQ. Deletions cut 6 bases from V and 8 bases from J, with 13 bases between. This CDR3 has 13 amino acids.

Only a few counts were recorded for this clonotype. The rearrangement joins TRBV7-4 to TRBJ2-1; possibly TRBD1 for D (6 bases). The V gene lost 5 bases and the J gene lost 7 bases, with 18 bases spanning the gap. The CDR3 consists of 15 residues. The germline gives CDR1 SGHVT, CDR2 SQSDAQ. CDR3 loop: CASSPEGHGVNEQFF. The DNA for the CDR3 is TGTGCCAGCAGCCCAGAGGGACACGGAGTTAATGAGCAGTTCTTC. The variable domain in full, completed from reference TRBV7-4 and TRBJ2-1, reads GAGVSQSPRYKVAKRGRDVALRCDSISGHVTLYWYRQTLGQGSEVLTYSQSDAQRDKSGRPSGRFSAERPERSVSTLKIQRTEQGDSAVYLCASSPEGHGVNEQFFGPGTRLTVL.

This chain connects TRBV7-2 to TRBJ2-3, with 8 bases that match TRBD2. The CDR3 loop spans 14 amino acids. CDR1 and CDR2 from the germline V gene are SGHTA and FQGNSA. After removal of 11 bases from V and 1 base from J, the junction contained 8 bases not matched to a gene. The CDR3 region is CASEQLAGTDTQYF. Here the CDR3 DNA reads TGTGCCTCGGAACAACTAGCGGGCACAGATACGCAGTATTTT. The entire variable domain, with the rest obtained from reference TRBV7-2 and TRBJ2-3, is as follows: GAGVSQSPSNKVTEKGKDVELRCDPISGHTALYWYRQSLGQGLEFLIYFQGNSAPDKSGLPSDRFSAERTGGSVSTLTIQRTQQEDSAVYLCASEQLAGTDTQYFGPGTRLTVL.

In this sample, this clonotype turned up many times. CDR3: CASSPVRTSGRMNEQFF. The DNA of the CDR3 is TGCGCCAGCAGCCCCGTCCGGACTAGCGGGAGGATGAATGAGCAGTTCTTC. V is TRBV5-1 and J is TRBJ2-1; 14 bases are shared with TRBD2. Per the germline V gene, CDR1 is SGHRS and CDR2 is YFSETQ. Trimming took 4 bases from V and 7 from J; bases not matched to a gene: 10. This CDR3 spans 17 amino acids.

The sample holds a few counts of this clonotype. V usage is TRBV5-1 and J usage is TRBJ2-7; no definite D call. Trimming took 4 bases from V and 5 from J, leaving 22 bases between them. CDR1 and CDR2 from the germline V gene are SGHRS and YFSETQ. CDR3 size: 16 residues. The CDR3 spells CASSLPPSGLKDEQYF. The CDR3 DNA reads TGCGCCAGCAGCCTCCCCCCGTCTGGTCTCAAGGACGAGCAGTACTTC.

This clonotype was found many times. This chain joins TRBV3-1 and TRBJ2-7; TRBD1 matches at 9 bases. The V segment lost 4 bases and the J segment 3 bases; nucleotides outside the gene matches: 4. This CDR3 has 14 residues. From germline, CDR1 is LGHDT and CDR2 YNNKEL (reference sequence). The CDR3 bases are TGTGCCAGCAGCCCGGGACAGGGTGACTACGAGCAGTACTTC. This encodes CASSPGQGDYEQYF.

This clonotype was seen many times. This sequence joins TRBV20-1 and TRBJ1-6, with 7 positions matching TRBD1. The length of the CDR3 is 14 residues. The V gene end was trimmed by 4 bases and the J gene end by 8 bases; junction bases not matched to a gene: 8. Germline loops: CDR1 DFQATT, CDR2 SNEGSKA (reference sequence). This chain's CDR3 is CSAIPTGIHSPLHF. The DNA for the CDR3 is TGCAGTGCTATACCGACAGGGATCCATTCACCCCTCCACTTT.

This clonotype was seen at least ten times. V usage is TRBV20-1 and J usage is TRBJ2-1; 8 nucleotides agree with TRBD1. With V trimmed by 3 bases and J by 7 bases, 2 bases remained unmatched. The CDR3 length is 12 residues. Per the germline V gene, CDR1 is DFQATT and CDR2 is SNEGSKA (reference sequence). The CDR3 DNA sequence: TGCAGTGCTAGTTACAGGGGGAATGAGCAGTTCTTC. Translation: CSASYRGNEQFF.

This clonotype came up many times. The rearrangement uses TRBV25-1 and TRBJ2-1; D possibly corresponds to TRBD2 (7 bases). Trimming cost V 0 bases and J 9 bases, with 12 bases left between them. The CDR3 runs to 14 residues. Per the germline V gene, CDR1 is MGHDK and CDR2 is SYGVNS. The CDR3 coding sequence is TGTGCCAGCAGTGAATATCTGGGAGGGGGTGAGCAGTTCTTC. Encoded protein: CASSEYLGGGEQFF.

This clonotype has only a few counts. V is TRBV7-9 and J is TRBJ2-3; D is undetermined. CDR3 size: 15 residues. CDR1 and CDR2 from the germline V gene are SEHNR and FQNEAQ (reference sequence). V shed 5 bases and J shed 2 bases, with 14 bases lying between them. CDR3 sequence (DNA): TGTGCCAGCAGCCCTTGGGATACCTTCACAGATACGCAGTATTTT. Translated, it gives CASSPWDTFTDTQYF.

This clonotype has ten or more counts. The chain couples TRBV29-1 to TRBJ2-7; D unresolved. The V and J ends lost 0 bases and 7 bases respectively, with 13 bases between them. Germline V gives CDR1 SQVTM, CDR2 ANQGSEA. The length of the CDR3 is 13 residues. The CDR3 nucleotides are TGCAGCGTTGAAGATCGCCTAGAAGGGGAGCAGTACTTC. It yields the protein CSVEDRLEGEQYF.

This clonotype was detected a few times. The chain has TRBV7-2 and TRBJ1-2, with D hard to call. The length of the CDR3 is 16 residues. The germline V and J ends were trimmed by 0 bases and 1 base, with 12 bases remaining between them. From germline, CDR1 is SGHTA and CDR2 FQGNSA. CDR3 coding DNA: TGTGCCAGCAGCTTAGCGCCTTTTGACATTAACTATGGCTACACCTTC. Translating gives CASSLAPFDINYGYTF.

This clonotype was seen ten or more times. The DNA for the CDR3 is TGCAGTGCTAGAGATGGGACTAGCGGGGTTGAAGAGCAGTACTTC. This translates into CSARDGTSGVEEQYF. The rearrangement uses TRBV20-1 and TRBJ2-7; 13 bases agree with TRBD2. Looked up from germline, CDR1 is DFQATT and CDR2 is SNEGSKA (reference sequence). Trimming removed 0 bases from V and 7 bases from J; junction bases left unmatched: 6. The CDR3 has 15 amino acids.

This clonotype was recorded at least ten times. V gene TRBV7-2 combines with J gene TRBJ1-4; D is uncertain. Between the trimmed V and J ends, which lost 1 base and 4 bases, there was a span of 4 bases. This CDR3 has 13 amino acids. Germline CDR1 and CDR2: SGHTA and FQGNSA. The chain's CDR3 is CASSLVSNEKLFF. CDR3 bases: TGTGCCAGCAGCTTAGTCAGTAATGAAAAACTGTTTTTT.